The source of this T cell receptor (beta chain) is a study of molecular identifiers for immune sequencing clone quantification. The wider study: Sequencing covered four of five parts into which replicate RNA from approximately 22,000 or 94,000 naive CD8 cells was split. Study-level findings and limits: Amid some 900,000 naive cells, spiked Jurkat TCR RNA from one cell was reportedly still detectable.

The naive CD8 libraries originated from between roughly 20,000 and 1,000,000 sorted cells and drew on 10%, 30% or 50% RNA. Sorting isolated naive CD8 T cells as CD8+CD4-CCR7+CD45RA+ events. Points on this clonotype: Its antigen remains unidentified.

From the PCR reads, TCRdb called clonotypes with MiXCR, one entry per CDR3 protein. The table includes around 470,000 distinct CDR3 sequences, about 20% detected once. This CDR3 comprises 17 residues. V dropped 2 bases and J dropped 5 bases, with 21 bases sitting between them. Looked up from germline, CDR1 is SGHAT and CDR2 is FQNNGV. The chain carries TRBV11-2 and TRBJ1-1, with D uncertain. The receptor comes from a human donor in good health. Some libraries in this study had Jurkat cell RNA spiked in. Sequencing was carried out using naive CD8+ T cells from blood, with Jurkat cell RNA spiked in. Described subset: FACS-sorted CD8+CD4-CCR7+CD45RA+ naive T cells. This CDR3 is CASSLFRRPPVGTEAFF. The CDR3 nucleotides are TGTGCCAGCAGCTTATTCCGACGTCCACCCGTGGGGACTGAAGCTTTCTTT.